The rows below give T cell receptor beta chains drawn from one sample of a study of OX40 agonist ivuxolimab in advanced cancers. Sequencing was performed with immunoSEQ multiplex PCR; in TCRdb, only in-frame clones are kept and a portion is missing. The sample includes about 110,000 clones, approximately 90% of them seen just once. The material was CD4+ or CD8+ T cells sorted from blood, obtained in a trial of the OX40 agonist ivuxolimab. All receptors derive from an adult with an advanced solid tumor such as melanoma, head and neck, liver or kidney cancer. Both conserved end residues are part of each CDR3. Each record gives: J gene, D gene, V gene, clone size, CDR3 protein, CDR3 DNA. D genes are given only for firm matches. The size field is filled for only some rows; it gives once, few, many or a size class.

j_gene: TRBJ2-7
d_gene: TRBD1
v_gene: TRBV5-4
abundance: -
CDR3aa: CASSLRQGRYEQYF
CDR3nt: TGTGCCAGCAGCCTAAGACAGGGAAGGTACGAGCAGTACTTC

j_gene: TRBJ1-1
d_gene: -
v_gene: TRBV5-1
abundance: -
CDR3aa: CASSLTVAGVTTEAFF
CDR3nt: TGCGCCAGCAGCTTGACCGTGGCAGGGGTGACCACTGAAGCTTTCTTT

j_gene: TRBJ2-7
d_gene: -
v_gene: TRBV7-2
abundance: -
CDR3aa: CASSEGGGVKQYF
CDR3nt: TGTGCCAGCAGCGAAGGGGGCGGGGTGAAGCAGTACTTC

j_gene: TRBJ2-2
d_gene: TRBD2
v_gene: TRBV10-3
abundance: -
CDR3aa: CAISGGTTRSTGELFF
CDR3nt: TGTGCCATCAGTGGGGGGACTACCCGAAGCACCGGGGAGCTGTTTTTT

j_gene: TRBJ2-7
d_gene: TRBD1
v_gene: TRBV7-6
abundance: once
CDR3aa: CASSSETGPTYEQYF
CDR3nt: TGTGCCAGCAGCTCAGAGACAGGGCCCACCTACGAGCAGTACTTC

j_gene: TRBJ2-7
d_gene: TRBD1
v_gene: TRBV7-2
abundance: -
CDR3aa: CASSTLQGPYEQYF
CDR3nt: TGTGCCAGCAGCACCCTACAGGGGCCTTACGAGCAGTACTTC

j_gene: TRBJ2-1
d_gene: -
v_gene: TRBV4-1
abundance: -
CDR3aa: CASSLGLASYNEQFF
CDR3nt: TGCGCCAGCAGCCTGGGGCTAGCGTCATACAATGAGCAGTTCTTC

j_gene: TRBJ2-3
d_gene: TRBD1
v_gene: TRBV10-1
abundance: -
CDR3aa: CASSEGTGVGTDTQYF
CDR3nt: TGCGCCAGCAGTGAGGGAACAGGGGTTGGCACAGATACGCAGTATTTT

j_gene: TRBJ2-7
d_gene: TRBD2
v_gene: TRBV5-1
abundance: -
CDR3aa: CASSLERGGDEQYF
CDR3nt: TGCGCCAGCAGCTTGGAGCGGGGGGGCGACGAGCAGTACTTC

j_gene: TRBJ2-6
d_gene: TRBD2
v_gene: TRBV6-5
abundance: -
CDR3aa: CASRRGGAGANVLTF
CDR3nt: TGTGCCAGCAGGCGCGGGGGAGCTGGGGCCAACGTCCTGACTTTC

j_gene: TRBJ1-5
d_gene: -
v_gene: TRBV27
abundance: -
CDR3aa: CASSFVDQPQHF
CDR3nt: TGTGCCAGCAGTTTTGTGGATCAGCCCCAGCATTTT

j_gene: TRBJ1-6
d_gene: TRBD1
v_gene: TRBV5-6
abundance: -
CDR3aa: CASSLDRDSDYNSPLHF
CDR3nt: TGTGCCAGCAGCTTGGACAGGGACAGCGATTATAATTCACCCCTCCACTTT

j_gene: TRBJ1-2
d_gene: TRBD1
v_gene: TRBV7-9
abundance: -
CDR3aa: CASSVQQGYGYTF
CDR3nt: TGTGCCAGCAGCGTACAACAGGGGTATGGCTACACCTTC

j_gene: TRBJ1-3
d_gene: -
v_gene: TRBV30
abundance: -
CDR3aa: CAWSYSLSSGNTIYF
CDR3nt: TGTGCCTGGAGTTACAGCCTAAGCTCTGGAAACACCATATATTTT

j_gene: TRBJ1-1
d_gene: -
v_gene: TRBV9
abundance: -
CDR3aa: CASSVAHGGGTEAFF
CDR3nt: TGTGCCAGCAGCGTAGCCCATGGGGGGGGCACTGAAGCTTTCTTT

j_gene: TRBJ1-1
d_gene: -
v_gene: TRBV7-9
abundance: -
CDR3aa: CASSLQTVGVGAFF
CDR3nt: TGTGCCAGCAGCTTACAAACAGTTGGGGTAGGTGCTTTCTTT

j_gene: TRBJ2-7
d_gene: TRBD1
v_gene: TRBV5-4
abundance: once
CDR3aa: CASSAAGTGDEQYF
CDR3nt: TGTGCCAGCAGCGCAGCCGGGACAGGGGACGAGCAGTACTTC

j_gene: TRBJ1-1
d_gene: -
v_gene: TRBV14
abundance: -
CDR3aa: CASSQTQGNTEAFF
CDR3nt: TGTGCCAGCAGCCAGACACAGGGGAACACTGAAGCTTTCTTT

j_gene: TRBJ1-5
d_gene: -
v_gene: TRBV27
abundance: few
CDR3aa: CASSLRWTVEQPQHF
CDR3nt: TGTGCCAGCAGTTTAAGGTGGACAGTAGAACAGCCCCAGCATTTT

j_gene: TRBJ1-5
d_gene: -
v_gene: TRBV11-2
abundance: -
CDR3aa: CASSLHQINSNQPQHF
CDR3nt: TGTGCCAGCAGCTTACACCAAATAAATAGCAATCAGCCCCAGCATTTT

j_gene: TRBJ1-5
d_gene: -
v_gene: TRBV4-1
abundance: -
CDR3aa: CASSQDQGIQPQHF
CDR3nt: TGCGCCAGCAGCCAAGATCAGGGTATACAGCCCCAGCATTTT

j_gene: TRBJ1-2
d_gene: -
v_gene: TRBV7-9
abundance: -
CDR3aa: CASSFQGQGGYTF
CDR3nt: TGTGCCAGCAGCTTTCAAGGCCAAGGAGGCTACACCTTC

j_gene: TRBJ2-5
d_gene: TRBD1
v_gene: TRBV19
abundance: -
CDR3aa: CASSSRTGGIRETQYF
CDR3nt: TGTGCCAGTAGTTCCCGGACAGGGGGCATTAGAGAGACCCAGTACTTC